Shown below are 9 T cell receptor beta chains from a single sample sequenced in a study of shared clonotypes between healthy human individuals. Naive CD8 cells comprised CD45RO-negative, CCR7-positively selected cells, excluding terminally differentiated effector memory CD45RA+ cells. TCRdb keeps only in-frame clones here, not all; method: immunoSEQ multiplex PCR. This table holds millions of clones, about 95% found once. Sequencing was carried out using naive CD8+ T cells sorted from blood. These TCRs come from a man aged 18 to 29 in good health.

On this clone: This CDR3 is also generated by other DNA sequences in the sample. V is TRBV4-1 and J is TRBJ2-7, with TRBD1 as a possible D gene (6 bases). Germline CDR1 is MGHRA and CDR2 is YSYEKL. The CDR3 runs 15 residues. V was cut by 0 bases and J by 2 bases, with 11 bases left in between. DNA for the CDR3: TGCGCCAGCAGCCAAGACAGGGGAATTACCTACGAGCAGTACTTC. As protein: CASSQDRGITYEQYF.

The chain carries TRBV27 and TRBJ2-1, with TRBD1 matching 8 bases. The V gene end was trimmed by 5 bases and the J gene end by 1 base; junction bases not matched to a gene: 4. The CDR3 extends over 15 amino acids. The germline CDR1 and CDR2 sequences are MNHEY and SMNVEV (reference sequence). DNA for the CDR3: TGTGCCAGCAGTCGTGACAGGGGATCCTACAATGAGCAGTTCTTC. Translation gives CASSRDRGSYNEQFF.

In its sample, this clone was seen once. The V call is TRBV9, the J call TRBJ2-3; the D call may be TRBD1 or TRBD2 (5 bases each). Per germline, CDR1 SGDLS and CDR2 YYNGEE. Deletions cut 4 bases from V and 7 bases from J, with 13 bases between. This CDR3 has 13 amino acids. The DNA of the CDR3 is TGTGCCAGCAGCCCCGGGGCCGATTATACGCAGTATTTT. It yields the protein CASSPGADYTQYF.

The V and J genes are TRBV7-6 and TRBJ2-7, with D perhaps TRBD1 or TRBD2 (7 bases each). Trimming removed 6 bases at V and 7 bases at J, with 19 bases between. Per germline, CDR1 SGHVS and CDR2 FNYEAQ. The CDR3 consists of 14 residues. For the CDR3, the DNA is TGTGCCAGCAGTCAGGGGGGGGCTGTTCGGGAGCAGTACTTC. Protein sequence: CASSQGGAVREQYF.

This clone was seen just once. V and J are TRBV5-6 and TRBJ1-5; no definite D call. This CDR3 comprises 15 residues. Germline CDR1 and CDR2: SGHDT and YYEEEE. The V gene lost 0 bases and the J gene lost 1 base, with 8 bases spanning the gap. CDR3 in amino acids: CASSLGPGSNQPQHF. The CDR3 DNA follows: TGTGCCAGCAGCTTGGGGCCGGGGAGCAATCAGCCCCAGCATTTT.

The V call is TRBV12-5, the J call TRBJ2-5; D is perhaps TRBD1 or TRBD2 (6 bases each). Germline CDR1 LGHNT, CDR2 FRNRAP. Trimming took off 0 bases at V and 3 bases at J, with 11 bases between the two ends. This CDR3 comprises 15 residues. The CDR3 DNA sequence: TGTGCTAGTGGTTTGGTAATAAGGGGGGAAGAGACCCAGTACTTC. The encoded protein is CASGLVIRGEETQYF.

The rearrangement links TRBV7-6 to TRBJ1-2; D is unresolved. V was clipped by 8 bases and J by 3 bases, with 16 bases between them. The germline V gene has CDR1 SGHVS and CDR2 FNYEAQ. The CDR3 is 14 residues long. CDR3 protein: CASGPVGPHYGYTF. DNA of the CDR3: TGTGCCAGCGGTCCAGTAGGCCCCCACTATGGCTACACCTTC. Supplemented by reference TRBV7-6 and TRBJ1-2, the full variable domain reads GAGVSQSPRYKVTKRGQDVALRCDPISGHVSLYWYRQALGQGPEFLTYFNYEAQQDKSGLPNDRFSAERPEGSISTLTIQRTEQRDSAMYRCASGPVGPHYGYTFGSGTRLTVV.

The rearrangement joins TRBV9 to TRBJ2-3; TRBD2 aligns across 8 bases. CDR1 is SGDLS, CDR2 YYNGEE, per germline. V shed 3 bases and J 2 bases; nucleotides not matched to a gene: 5. The length of the CDR3 is 15 residues. The CDR3 sequence: CASSDLAGHTDTQYF. The CDR3, as DNA: TGTGCCAGCAGCGATTTAGCGGGGCACACAGATACGCAGTATTTT.

The chain has TRBV7-9 and TRBJ2-1; the D is unclear. The length of the CDR3 is 17 residues. V gave up 5 bases and J gave up 0 bases, with 17 bases separating them. CDR1 is SEHNR, CDR2 FQNEAQ, per germline (reference sequence). CDR3 sequence: CASSHSAGPTSYNEQFF. Here the CDR3 DNA reads TGTGCCAGCAGCCACTCTGCAGGACCTACCTCCTACAATGAGCAGTTCTTC.